The next 9 T cell receptor beta chains were all read from a single sample in a study of blood T cell repertoires in COVID-19. Libraries were prepared by immunoSEQ multiplex PCR; TCRdb keeps only in-frame clonotypes and omits some of them. This table holds roughly 150,000 clones, roughly nine tenths found once. Sequenced material: peripheral blood. Receptor source: a man aged 18-30 years with COVID-19, enrolled during active disease.

The rearrangement uses TRBV10-2 and TRBJ2-1; 8 bases line up with TRBD2. This CDR3 comprises 14 residues. The V segment lost 4 bases and the J segment 6 bases; nucleotides outside the gene matches: 5. Germline V gene data show CDR1 as WSHSY and CDR2 as SAAADI. The CDR3 DNA sequence: TGCGCCAGCAGTGGAGCGGGAGTCAGCAATGAGCAGTTCTTC. Translating gives CASSGAGVSNEQFF.

This chain uses TRBV2 with TRBJ1-6; 7 bases align to TRBD1. Germline V gene lookup returns CDR1 SNHLY and CDR2 FYNNEI. The CDR3 contains 18 residues. V lost 0 bases, J lost 0 bases, and 5 bases stayed unmatched. CDR3 loop: CASSEARGQSSYNSPLHF. For the CDR3, the DNA is TGTGCCAGCAGTGAAGCGCGGGGACAGAGCTCCTATAATTCACCCCTCCACTTT.

This rearrangement joins TRBV10-3 to TRBJ2-3; 8 nucleotides match TRBD2. After removal of 11 bases from V and 0 bases from J, the junction contained 13 bases not matched to a gene. Germline CDR1 reads ENHRY; CDR2 reads SYGVKD. CDR3 length: 16 residues. The CDR3 here is CAASGQASGSTDTQYF. CDR3 DNA sequence: TGTGCCGCCTCAGGCCAGGCTAGCGGGAGCACAGATACGCAGTATTTT.

This chain connects TRBV7-9 to TRBJ1-1; D is undetermined. The CDR3 sequence is 14 residues long. The V end lost 3 bases, the J end lost 1 base, and 9 bases lay between the germline ends. The germline V gene encodes CDR1 SEHNR and CDR2 FQNEAQ (reference sequence). The CDR3 sequence is CASSFRGSNTEAFF. The CDR3 bases are TGTGCCAGCAGCTTCAGAGGCTCGAACACTGAAGCTTTCTTT. Filled out from reference TRBV7-9 and TRBJ1-1, the complete variable domain reads DTGVSQNPRHKITKRGQNVTFRCDPISEHNRLYWYRQTLGQGPEFLTYFQNEAQLEKSRLLSDRFSAERPKGSFSTLEIQRTEQGDSAMYLCASSFRGSNTEAFFGQGTRLTVV.

The rearrangement links TRBV29-1 to TRBJ2-3; 13 bases fit TRBD2. The CDR3 is 15 amino acids. J gave up 3 bases and V 3 bases, and 3 bases lay outside the gene matches. Germline values: CDR1 SQVTM, CDR2 ANQGSEA. CDR3 sequence (DNA): TGCAGCGTTGATGGGACTAGCGGGATGACAGATACGCAGTATTTT. Translating it yields CSVDGTSGMTDTQYF.

CDR3 region: CASSPSGSTGELFF. In DNA, the CDR3 is TGTGCCAGTAGCCCTAGCGGGAGTACCGGGGAGCTGTTTTTT. The chain has TRBV19 and TRBJ2-2; the match to TRBD2 covers 10 bases. Germline CDR1 reads LNHDA; CDR2 reads SQIVND (reference sequence). This CDR3 contains 14 residues. V was clipped by 6 bases and J by 5 bases; unmatched bases: 3.

The CDR3: CASSLALGAKDGYTF. In nucleotides, the CDR3 is TGTGCCAGCAGCTTAGCGCTGGGGGCGAAGGATGGCTACACCTTC. The chain employs TRBV7-9 and TRBJ1-2, with D possibly matching TRBD1 (6 bases). CDR1 is SEHNR, CDR2 FQNEAQ, per germline (reference sequence). CDR3 size: 15 residues. V lost 0 bases and J lost 6, with 14 bases in between.

The chain couples TRBV28 to TRBJ1-1; 8 bases align to TRBD1. The CDR3 spans 17 residues. Trimming cost V 6 bases and J 0 bases; bases outside gene matches: 12. In germline, CDR1 is MDHEN, CDR2 SYDVKM. This CDR3 is CASRPGGQGGMNTEAFF. For the CDR3, the DNA is TGTGCCAGCAGGCCCGGAGGACAGGGCGGAATGAACACTGAAGCTTTCTTT.

The sample holds one count of this clone. The chain recombines TRBV2 with TRBJ1-2; weak D call: TRBD1 (5 bases). Germline lookup yields CDR1 SNHLY and CDR2 FYNNEI. The CDR3 loop spans 12 amino acids. V lost 8 bases, J lost 6 bases, and 13 bases lay in between. The CDR3 nucleotides are TGTGCCAGCCGTCGGGGGGGAGATGGCTACACCTTC. Encoded protein: CASRRGGDGYTF.